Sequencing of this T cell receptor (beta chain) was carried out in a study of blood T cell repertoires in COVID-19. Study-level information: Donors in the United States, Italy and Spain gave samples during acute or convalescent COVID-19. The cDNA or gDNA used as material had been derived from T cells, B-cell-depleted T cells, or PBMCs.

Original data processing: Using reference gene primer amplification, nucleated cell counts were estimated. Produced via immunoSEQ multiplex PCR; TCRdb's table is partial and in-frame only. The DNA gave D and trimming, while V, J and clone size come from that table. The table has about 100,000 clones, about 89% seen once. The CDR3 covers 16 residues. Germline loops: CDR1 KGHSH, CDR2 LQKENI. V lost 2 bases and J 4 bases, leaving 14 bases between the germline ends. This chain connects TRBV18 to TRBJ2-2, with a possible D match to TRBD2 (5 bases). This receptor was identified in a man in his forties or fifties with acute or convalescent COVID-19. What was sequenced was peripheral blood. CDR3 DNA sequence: TGTGCCAGCTCACCAGGACGGGGTCCGAGCACCGGGGAGCTGTTTTTT. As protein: CASSPGRGPSTGELFF.